A single count supports the clone carrying this TCR beta chain. This entry belongs to a study of memory CD4+ T cells and cytomegalovirus serostatus. The assay was immunoSEQ multiplex PCR, and TCRdb's table has in-frame clones only and misses some. Among about 40,000 clones listed, approximately 80% were seen once. Germline V gives CDR1 WSHSY, CDR2 SAAADI. The CDR3 covers 12 residues. V gave up 6 bases and J gave up 4 bases, with 9 bases separating them. The sort gate was single viable CD3+CD4+CD8-CD45RO+ cells for memory CD4+ T cells. This clonotype was obtained from an adult in good health and CMV-seronegative. Sequenced input: memory CD4+ T cells from blood. V gene TRBV10-2 combines with J gene TRBJ1-2; no clear D. CDR3 sequence: CASSALGYGYTF. CDR3 sequence (DNA): TGCGCCAGCAGCGCTCTGGGCTATGGCTACACCTTC.